One and the same sample provided the 26 T cell receptor beta chains below, sequenced in a study of blood T cell repertoires in COVID-19. Clones were read by immunoSEQ multiplex PCR, and TCRdb kept only the in-frame ones, dropping some. Of 130,000 or so clones in the sample, 70% to 85% were seen once. Sequencing was done on a sample of peripheral blood. Receptor source: a woman aged 60-75 years with acute or convalescent COVID-19.

The V call is TRBV24-1, the J call TRBJ2-3; TRBD1 might be the D (6 bases). Deletions cut 7 bases from V and 8 bases from J, with 21 bases between. Germline V gene data show CDR1 as KGHDR and CDR2 as SFDVKD. The CDR3 length is 15 residues. CDR3 sequence: CATSPGIGGKVTQYF. CDR3 DNA sequence: TGTGCCACCAGCCCAGGGATAGGGGGTAAGGTTACGCAGTATTTT.

This clone was recorded a few times. The rearrangement joins TRBV2 to TRBJ1-1, with 11 nucleotides matching TRBD1. The V and J ends lost 2 bases and 8 bases, in that order; junction bases with no gene match: 7. CDR1 and CDR2 from the germline V gene are SNHLY and FYNNEI. This CDR3 comprises 15 residues. The CDR3 nucleotides read TGTGCCAGCAGTGAACGTCCGGGACAGGGGGTAGAAGCTTTCTTT. Its protein product is CASSERPGQGVEAFF.

The chain recombines TRBV14 with TRBJ1-1; 10 bases agree with TRBD1. Germline V lookup: CDR1 SGHDN, CDR2 FVKESK. The CDR3 has 14 amino acids. The V segment lost 3 bases and the J segment 5 bases; nucleotides outside the gene matches: 3. The CDR3 bases are TGTGCCAGCAGCCAGACAGGGGGCGGGACTGAAGCTTTCTTT. Its protein product is CASSQTGGGTEAFF.

The V gene is TRBV19, the J gene TRBJ1-1; D remains unclear. Trimming took off 3 bases at V and 1 base at J, with 9 bases between the two ends. Germline values: CDR1 LNHDA, CDR2 SQIVND (reference sequence). This CDR3 is 14 amino acids long. CDR3 bases: TGTGCCAGTAGTATTTATCTAGGGAACACTGAAGCTTTCTTT. Translated, it gives CASSIYLGNTEAFF.

The rearrangement uses TRBV6-2 or TRBV6-3 and TRBJ1-4; D is perhaps TRBD1 (5 bases). The germline V and J ends were trimmed by 0 bases and 7 bases, with 15 bases remaining between them. The CDR3 covers 16 residues. The germline CDR1 and CDR2 sequences are MNHEY and SVGEGT. CDR3 DNA: TGTGCCAGCAGTTACTCGATTCTAGGGGCTGGTGAAAAACTGTTTTTT. Translation gives CASSYSILGAGEKLFF.

The V and J genes are TRBV12-3 or TRBV12-4 and TRBJ1-2, with TRBD1 identical over 8 bases. CDR3 size: 13 residues. V lost 5 bases and J lost 8; bases outside the gene matches: 7. This CDR3 is CASSDRGRGGYTF. The CDR3 nucleotides are TGTGCCAGCAGTGACAGGGGACGAGGGGGCTACACCTTC.

V is TRBV11-2 and J is TRBJ1-6, with TRBD1 as a possible D gene (5 bases). V lost 5 bases, J lost 7 bases, and 12 bases lay in between. The CDR3 spans 14 residues. Germline CDR1 and CDR2: SGHAT and FQNNGV. DNA for the CDR3: TGTGCCAGCAGCCCACAGACAGTGAATTCACCCCTCCACTTT. This translates into CASSPQTVNSPLHF.

This chain links TRBV27 with TRBJ2-7; possibly TRBD1 for D (6 bases). The CDR3 has 15 residues. Germline values: CDR1 MNHEY, CDR2 SMNVEV (reference sequence). V shed 8 bases and J shed 3 bases, with 20 bases lying between them. The CDR3 loop is CASARQGIIFYEQYF. The CDR3 nucleotides are TGTGCCAGCGCCCGCCAGGGGATCATTTTCTACGAGCAGTACTTC.

The J gene is TRBJ2-5, the V gene TRBV24-1, with D maybe TRBD2 (6 bases). The V gene's germline CDR1 is KGHDR and CDR2 SFDVKD. Deletions cut 4 bases from V and 5 bases from J, with 16 bases between. The CDR3 runs to 15 residues. DNA for the CDR3: TGTGCCACCAGTGAAACATACACCCGGGGGGAGACCCAGTACTTC. Its protein product is CATSETYTRGETQYF.

V usage is TRBV30 and J usage is TRBJ1-1; the match to TRBD1 covers 7 bases. The CDR3 totals 13 residues. Germline CDR1 and CDR2: GTSNPN and SVGIG (reference sequence). Germline trimming cut 1 base from V and 5 bases from J; bases unmatched to any gene: 4. CDR3 sequence reads: CAWSGQGRTEAFF. The DNA of the CDR3 is TGTGCCTGGAGTGGACAGGGAAGGACTGAAGCTTTCTTT.

J is TRBJ1-1 and V is TRBV11-2, with a tentative D call TRBD1 (6 bases). The CDR3 contains 14 residues. CDR1 and CDR2 (germline): SGHAT, FQNNGV. With 5 bases removed from V and 3 bases from J, the gap between germline ends came to 13 bases. CDR3 nucleotide sequence: TGTGCCAGCAGCCCCTCTTGGACAGACACTGAAGCTTTCTTT. This codes for CASSPSWTDTEAFF.

The chain carries TRBV20-1 and TRBJ1-1; no definite D call. The V gene's germline CDR1 is DFQATT and CDR2 SNEGSKA (reference sequence). The CDR3 length is 11 residues. V was pared by 5 bases and J by 5 bases, with 9 bases between. The CDR3 region has the DNA TGCAGTGCTGCGGACTTTACTGAAGCTTTCTTT. It codes for CSAADFTEAFF.

The V and J genes are TRBV7-3 and TRBJ2-3, with D possibly matching TRBD2 (6 bases). Trimming cost V 1 base and J 5 bases, with 7 bases left between them. CDR1 is SGHTA, CDR2 FQGTGA, per germline. CDR3 length: 13 amino acids. The CDR3 reads CASSLMGGDTQYF. The CDR3 DNA reads TGTGCCAGCAGCTTAATGGGGGGAGATACGCAGTATTTT.

This sequence joins TRBV25-1 and TRBJ1-6; TRBD1 matches at 7 bases. V lost 4 bases and J lost 10; bases outside the gene matches: 10. This CDR3 is built from 15 residues. Germline-derived CDR1 and CDR2 are MGHDK and SYGVNS. Written as DNA, the CDR3 is TGTGCCAGCAGTGGGGCTGGGGCAGGGGGATCACCCCTCCACTTT. Encoded protein: CASSGAGAGGSPLHF.

The chain joins TRBV9 to TRBJ1-2; tentative D call: TRBD1 (5 bases). V shed 3 bases and J shed 4 bases, with 16 bases lying between them. Germline assignment: CDR1 SGDLS and CDR2 YYNGEE. The CDR3 contains 15 residues. The CDR3 nucleotides read TGTGCCAGCAGCGGGGGACTCCTAAGGACCTATGGCTACACCTTC. Encoded protein: CASSGGLLRTYGYTF.

The rearrangement joins TRBV27 to TRBJ1-5, with 7 bases matching TRBD1. The J segment lost 3 bases and the V segment lost 2 bases, leaving 1 base of the junction unmatched. The CDR3 is made up of 14 amino acids. Germline-derived CDR1 and CDR2 are MNHEY and SMNVEV (reference sequence). In DNA form, the CDR3 reads TGTGCCAGCAGTTTACAGGGGGACAATCAGCCCCAGCATTTT. Its translation: CASSLQGDNQPQHF.

The chain recombines TRBV19 with TRBJ1-5, with 9 bases that match TRBD1. This CDR3 comprises 16 residues. Germline-derived CDR1 and CDR2 are LNHDA and SQIVND (reference sequence). Unmatched junction bases numbered 11, after V lost 4 bases and J lost 7 bases. Here the CDR3 DNA reads TGTGCCAGTAGTACCACGACAGGGGGGATGGGACAGCCCCAGCATTTT. Translated, it gives CASSTTTGGMGQPQHF.

The chain employs TRBV4-2 and TRBJ1-1, with 9 bases that match TRBD1. CDR1 is LGHNA, CDR2 YNFKEQ, per germline. Losses at the gene ends were 1 base for V and 8 bases for J; bases not matched to a gene: 5. The CDR3 is made up of 14 amino acids. CDR3 sequence: CASSQGEGTGEAFF. In DNA, the CDR3 is TGTGCCAGCAGCCAAGGCGAGGGGACAGGGGAAGCTTTCTTT.

V is TRBV30 and J is TRBJ1-6, with a weak D call TRBD1 (6 bases). CDR1 is GTSNPN, CDR2 SVGIG, per germline (reference sequence). This CDR3 is built from 13 residues. Trimming took off 4 bases at V and 8 bases at J, with 12 bases between the two ends. CDR3 DNA sequence: TGTGCCTGGACTGAGGACAGTCATTCACCCCTCCACTTT. Translated, it gives CAWTEDSHSPLHF.

J is TRBJ2-6 and V is TRBV28, with D possibly being TRBD2 (5 bases). Trimming cost V 3 bases and J 2 bases, with 8 bases left between them. This CDR3 comprises 15 residues. Germline V gene lookup returns CDR1 MDHEN and CDR2 SYDVKM. The CDR3 region has the DNA TGTGCCAGCAGTTTGCTGGGAGCTGGGGCCAACGTCCTGACTTTC. This sequence encodes CASSLLGAGANVLTF. Drawing the rest from reference TRBV28 and TRBJ2-6, the complete variable domain is DVKVTQSSRYLVKRTGEKVFLECVQDMDHENMFWYRQDPGLGLRLIYFSYDVKMKEKGDIPEGYSVSREKKERFSLILESASTNQTSMYLCASSLLGAGANVLTFGAGSRLTVL.

The V gene is TRBV9, the J gene TRBJ1-2; weak D call: TRBD1 (5 bases). Per the germline V gene, CDR1 is SGDLS and CDR2 is YYNGEE. The CDR3 is 17 amino acids. The V end lost 4 bases, the J end lost 8 bases, and 27 bases lay between the germline ends. CDR3 loop: CASSSAQAVRLSAGYTF. As DNA, the CDR3 is TGTGCCAGCAGCTCCGCACAGGCGGTTAGATTATCGGCCGGCTACACCTTC.

The chain is built from TRBV24-1 and TRBJ2-3, with D perhaps TRBD2 (5 bases). Trimming removed 3 bases at V and 11 bases at J, with 11 bases between. Germline loops: CDR1 KGHDR, CDR2 SFDVKD. The CDR3 consists of 12 residues. CDR3 nucleotide sequence: TGTGCCACCAGTGATCACCGCCGGGAGCAGTATTTT. This gives the protein CATSDHRREQYF.

This chain joins TRBV6-5 and TRBJ1-4, with D hard to call. The CDR3 consists of 14 residues. Germline V gene sequence: CDR1 MNHEY, CDR2 SVGAGI. V was clipped by 0 bases and J by 8 bases, with 10 bases between them. The CDR3 loop is CASSYSPTPEKLFF. Here the CDR3 DNA reads TGTGCCAGCAGTTACTCGCCGACACCAGAAAAACTGTTTTTT.

The genes are TRBV6-5 and TRBJ1-6, with 7 bases aligning to TRBD1. The CDR3 is 14 residues long. V trimming: 5 bases; J trimming: 10 bases; junction bases outside the gene matches: 8. CDR1 and CDR2 from the germline V gene are MNHEY and SVGAGI. The DNA for the CDR3 is TGTGCCAGCAGTAACAGGGGCTCGGGGTCACCCCTCCACTTT. It is translated as CASSNRGSGSPLHF.

The chain carries TRBV5-1 and TRBJ2-1, with 7 bases lining up with TRBD1. Germline lookup yields CDR1 SGHRS and CDR2 YFSETQ. With V trimmed by 4 bases and J by 4 bases, 17 bases remained unmatched. This CDR3 has 18 amino acids. The CDR3 bases are TGCGCCAGCAGCAATAGTCGGTCTGGGACAGCCTTTTACAATGAGCAGTTCTTC. Translation: CASSNSRSGTAFYNEQFF.

This chain connects TRBV12-3 or TRBV12-4 to TRBJ2-7; 8 positions agree with TRBD1. The junction had 2 bases not matched to a gene; V was cut back by 6 bases and J by 1 base. The CDR3 contains 13 residues. The CDR3 here is CASRRDRSYEQYF. The DNA of the CDR3 is TGTGCCAGCAGGCGGGACAGGTCCTACGAGCAGTACTTC.